These 9 T cell receptor beta chains were all obtained from the same sample, sequenced in a study of PD-L1 blockade in urothelial cancer. Method: immunoSEQ multiplex PCR; TCRdb's copy keeps in-frame clones and lacks some. The table has some 35,000 clones, around 90% seen once. The sample here was PBMCs, taken around atezolizumab (anti-PD-L1) treatment. The receptors stem from a man aged 65-85 years with urothelial cancer.

The rearrangement uses TRBV5-5 and TRBJ2-5, with D possibly being TRBD1 (6 bases). V was trimmed by 7 bases and J by 5 bases, leaving 12 bases between them. CDR1 and CDR2 from the germline V gene are SGHKS and YYEKEE (reference sequence). The CDR3 spans 12 residues. CDR3 bases: TGTGCCAGCGGGGGCGAGTTTGAGACCCAGTACTTC. Residues: CASGGEFETQYF.

The genes are TRBV27 and TRBJ2-7; 10 bases agree with TRBD2. Trimming removed 5 bases from V and 9 bases from J; junction bases left unmatched: 19. This CDR3 has 17 amino acids. The germline V gene encodes CDR1 MNHEY and CDR2 SMNVEV (reference sequence). The DNA of the CDR3 is TGTGCCAGCAGTCAGATCTTTACCGGGACTAGCGTGAATTGGCAGTACTTC. It codes for CASSQIFTGTSVNWQYF.

Within the sample, this clone is medium-sized. This chain links TRBV10-3 with TRBJ2-1; no clear D. With 6 bases removed from V and 9 bases from J, the gap between germline ends came to 12 bases. Germline CDR1 reads ENHRY; CDR2 reads SYGVKD. The CDR3 runs to 12 residues. This CDR3 reads CAISEQLIEQFF. CDR3 nucleotide sequence: TGTGCCATCAGCGAACAGTTGATTGAGCAGTTCTTC.

The chain links TRBV6-5 to TRBJ1-1; TRBD1 agrees at 7 bases. Trimming removed 5 bases from V and 4 bases from J; junction bases left unmatched: 7. Looked up from germline, CDR1 is MNHEY and CDR2 is SVGAGI. The CDR3 contains 14 residues. CDR3 in DNA: TGTGCCAGCAGTGAGACAGGGTTGGGCACTGAAGCTTTCTTT. Translating gives CASSETGLGTEAFF.

V is TRBV5-4 and J is TRBJ2-2, with 10 bases aligning to TRBD1. The CDR3 extends over 15 amino acids. The germline V gene has CDR1 SGHNT and CDR2 YYREEE (reference sequence). The ends lost 2 bases at V and 6 bases at J; junction bases unmatched: 4. CDR3: CASSFDRGRAGELFF. Written as DNA, the CDR3 is TGTGCCAGCAGCTTCGACAGGGGGCGTGCCGGGGAGCTGTTTTTT.

This clone was seen more than once but under ten times. V usage is TRBV5-1 and J usage is TRBJ1-4; 8 bases map to TRBD1. V was clipped by 1 base and J by 8 bases; unmatched bases: 10. Germline loops: CDR1 SGHRS, CDR2 YFSETQ. The CDR3 has 16 residues. The CDR3 reads CASSLQGATIQEKLFF. The CDR3 DNA follows: TGCGCCAGCAGCTTGCAGGGGGCAACTATACAAGAAAAACTGTTTTTT.

This clone was found a few times. The gene calls are TRBV28 and TRBJ1-5; TRBD1 is a possible D gene (5 bases). Germline CDR1 is MDHEN and CDR2 is SYDVKM. Trimming shortened V by 7 bases and J by 9 bases, and 16 bases separated the two germline ends. The CDR3 length is 13 residues. The CDR3 DNA reads as TGTGCCAGCACTGGGCCAATACAGGCGCCCCAGCATTTT. It translates to CASTGPIQAPQHF.

V gene TRBV5-1 combines with J gene TRBJ2-3, with 7 bases aligning to TRBD1. The V gene end was trimmed by 4 bases and the J gene end by 0 bases; junction bases not matched to a gene: 11. Germline-derived CDR1 and CDR2 are SGHRS and YFSETQ. This CDR3 is 17 amino acids long. CDR3: CASSVSRDSFSTDTQYF. In DNA form, the CDR3 reads TGCGCCAGCAGCGTGTCCCGGGACAGTTTTAGCACAGATACGCAGTATTTT.

The gene calls are TRBV18 and TRBJ2-3; D ambiguous. V lost 6 bases and J lost 4, with 14 bases in between. The germline CDR1 and CDR2 sequences are KGHSH and LQKENI. The CDR3 contains 14 residues. The CDR3 DNA is TGTGCCAGCTCCCCAACCGCAGATTCAGATACGCAGTATTTT. Translating gives CASSPTADSDTQYF.